This T cell receptor beta chain was documented in a study of identifying expanded T cells in peripheral blood. A note on this clone: Its target is unknown.

Findings of the study overall: Over two and four weeks, about 15 and 19 clones changed, versus more than 1 between replicates. Two-week clone count variance significantly increased as total template count grew.

CDR3 length equals 13 residues. Germline values: CDR1 MNHEY, CDR2 SVGAGI. Trimming removed 7 bases at V and 1 base at J, with 10 bases between. Only in-frame clones appear in the TCRdb table, and some are missing; sequencing was by immunoSEQ multiplex PCR. This table has about 86,000 clones, around 83% appearing once. No infections or other immune events were documented during collection. The chain combines TRBV6-5 with TRBJ1-1; D perhaps matches TRBD1 (5 bases). The TCR originated in a person aged 18 to 75 in good health. Sequenced input: blood. CDR3 DNA sequence: TGTGCCAGCAAGGTTCAGGGGAACACTGAAGCTTTCTTT. This translates into CASKVQGNTEAFF.